This T cell receptor (beta chain) comes out of a study of T cell repertoires in cytomegalovirus infection. A note on this clonotype: The antigen remains undetermined.

MiXCR, run by TCRdb on the reads, gives a single entry per CDR3 protein. The sample consists of a few hundred thousand distinct CDR3 sequences, 35% to 50% of them appearing once. The sequenced sample was cultured PBMCs, obtained from culture after CMV antigen stimulation. The TCR comes from a human donor in good health (CMV status not recorded). Some clones in this sample may be carry-over from other donors' samples.

Here the CDR3 DNA reads TGTGCTAGTGGTTTGGTACCGGATGGAACTAGCGGGGAGAAGACCCAGTACTTC. It translates to CASGLVPDGTSGEKTQYF. This chain links TRBV12-5 with TRBJ2-5; 10 nucleotides align to TRBD2. This CDR3 is built from 18 residues. V shed 0 bases and J 6 bases; nucleotides not matched to a gene: 13. The germline gives CDR1 LGHNT, CDR2 FRNRAP.